A single sample is the source of the 11 T cell receptor beta chains below, sequenced in a study of post-analysis software for immune sequencing data. Study outcomes and limitations: About 5 TRBV segments (TRBV5-6, TRBV5-1 and TRBV20-1 among them) occurred more frequently in patients than in controls.

TCR beta libraries were prepared from cDNA with unique molecular identifiers. TCRdb independently ran MiXCR on the PCR reads; one entry per CDR3 protein. The sample has some 800,000 distinct CDR3 sequences, around 42% seen once. No antigen has been identified for these receptors. Sequencing was performed on blood. These receptors came from a girl between 10 and 17 years old with multiple sclerosis.

The CDR3 region has the DNA TGCGCCAGCAGCTTCCCGGAAGATACGCAGTATTTT. Translation gives CASSFPEDTQYF. This chain connects TRBV5-1 to TRBJ2-3, with D unresolved. V was pared by 2 bases and J by 5 bases, with 6 bases between. CDR3 length: 12 residues. The V gene's germline CDR1 is SGHRS and CDR2 YFSETQ.

V gene TRBV6-1 combines with J gene TRBJ2-7; the D gene is possibly TRBD2 (6 bases). V was cut by 6 bases and J by 6 bases, with 30 bases left in between. The CDR3 extends over 18 amino acids. CDR1 and CDR2 (germline): MNHNS, SASEGT. The CDR3 protein is CASSRNTLTSRILTEQYF. DNA of the CDR3: TGTGCCAGCAGCCGAAACACCCTCACTAGCAGGATCCTTACCGAGCAGTACTTC.

This clonotype was counted only a few times. The V call is TRBV6-1, the J call TRBJ2-4, with 7 bases identical to TRBD1. Germline V gene data show CDR1 as MNHNS and CDR2 as SASEGT. The trim removed 6 bases at V and 6 bases at J, leaving 2 bases unmatched. There are 12 residues in the CDR3. The CDR3 bases are TGTGCCAGCAGAACAGGGGTAAACATTCAGTACTTC. It encodes CASRTGVNIQYF.

The V and J genes are TRBV7-9 and TRBJ1-2; tentative D call: TRBD1 (6 bases). CDR3 size: 15 residues. V was shortened by 2 bases and J by 4 bases, with 14 bases between the two germline ends. Germline CDR1 reads SEHNR; CDR2 reads FQNEAQ (reference sequence). CDR3 nucleotide sequence: TGTGCCAGCAGCTTAAGGACAGATACTGGCTATGGCTACACCTTC. Translation gives CASSLRTDTGYGYTF.

The rearrangement joins TRBV29-1 to TRBJ1-1; D unclear. Germline lookup yields CDR1 SQVTM and CDR2 ANQGSEA. V was clipped by 4 bases and J by 4 bases, with 13 bases between them. CDR3 size: 13 residues. The CDR3 nucleotides read TGCAGCGTTGGGGGAGGGTCGGGCACTGAAGCTTTCTTT. Residues: CSVGGGSGTEAFF.

The chain links TRBV7-2 to TRBJ2-5; D possibly corresponds to TRBD2 (6 bases). V lost 1 base to trimming and J lost 5 bases, with 11 bases between them. The germline V gene encodes CDR1 SGHTA and CDR2 FQGNSA. CDR3 size: 14 residues. The CDR3 is CASSLEGLPETQYF. DNA of the CDR3: TGTGCCAGCAGCTTAGAGGGACTGCCGGAGACCCAGTACTTC.

This clonotype appeared a few times. The chain couples TRBV7-2 to TRBJ2-3; 7 bases map to TRBD2. V lost 4 bases and J lost 14; bases outside the gene matches: 12. In germline, CDR1 is SGHTA, CDR2 FQGNSA. The CDR3 contains 13 residues. CDR3 amino acids: CASSSTTSAARYF. CDR3 DNA sequence: TGTGCCAGCAGCTCCACAACTAGCGCCGCCCGGTATTTT.

The CDR3 here is CSARDRRGPDTQYF. The CDR3, as DNA: TGCAGTGCTAGAGATAGGAGGGGGCCAGATACGCAGTATTTT. The chain has TRBV20-1 and TRBJ2-3; perhaps TRBD1 as D (7 bases). Between the trimmed V and J ends, which lost 0 bases and 4 bases, there was a span of 11 bases. CDR3 length: 14 residues. Germline V CDR1 and CDR2: DFQATT, SNEGSKA (reference sequence).

J is TRBJ1-1 and V is TRBV29-1; possibly TRBD1 for D (6 bases). This CDR3 has 13 residues. The germline V gene encodes CDR1 SQVTM and CDR2 ANQGSEA. Between the trimmed V and J ends, which lost 5 bases and 1 base, there was a span of 11 bases. CDR3 loop: CSVTGRGNTEAFF. CDR3 DNA: TGCAGCGTTACGGGCAGGGGGAACACTGAAGCTTTCTTT.

This clonotype was seen more than once but under ten times. The chain is built from TRBV5-1 and TRBJ2-7; 11 nucleotides match TRBD2. This CDR3 comprises 13 residues. Per the germline V gene, CDR1 is SGHRS and CDR2 is YFSETQ. Losses at the gene ends were 5 bases for V and 10 bases for J; bases not matched to a gene: 8. In DNA form, the CDR3 reads TGCGCCAGCAGTGAACTAGCGGGAGTAGAACAGTACTTC. Encoded protein: CASSELAGVEQYF.

The chain employs TRBV7-3 and TRBJ2-5, with TRBD1 matching over 8 bases. Trimming at V came to 5 bases and at J to 2 bases, leaving 16 bases not matched to a gene. This CDR3 contains 18 residues. Germline values: CDR1 SGHTA, CDR2 FQGTGA. CDR3 protein: CASSITGTGLLGQETQYF. The CDR3 DNA is TGTGCCAGCAGCATCACCGGGACAGGACTTTTGGGGCAAGAGACCCAGTACTTC.